These 22 T cell receptor beta chains share one sample of origin, sequenced in a study of cytomegalovirus exposure and HLA in healthy donors. The PCR had 60 Vbeta and 13 Jbeta primers. Assay: immunoSEQ multiplex PCR; the TCRdb copy retains only in-frame clones and omits some. The sample data list 50,000 to 70,000 clones. The sequencing input was PBMCs. Receptors were obtained from a man over 45 in good health and CMV-seropositive.

A note on this clone: The junction differs from germline at one of its ends, possibly a read error. The V call is TRBV29-1, the J call TRBJ2-1; 8 nucleotides line up with TRBD1. This CDR3 spans 14 amino acids. In germline, CDR1 is SQVTM, CDR2 ANQGSEA. CDR3: CSIEGDRTYNEQFF. DNA for the CDR3: TGCAGCATTGAAGGGGACAGGACCTACAATGAGCAGTTCTTC.

The genes are TRBV27 and TRBJ1-4, with D maybe TRBD1 (6 bases). Germline V gene data show CDR1 as MNHEY and CDR2 as SMNVEV (reference sequence). The CDR3 is 15 residues long. V was shortened by 1 base and J by 5 bases, with 11 bases between the two germline ends. CDR3 DNA: TGTGCCAGCAGTTTATTAGGGGGGGAGAATGAAAAACTGTTTTTT. Its translation: CASSLLGGENEKLFF.

The chain combines TRBV2 with TRBJ1-1; D is unresolved. V was trimmed by 1 base and J by 3 bases, leaving 6 bases between them. Germline values: CDR1 SNHLY, CDR2 FYNNEI. The CDR3 is 13 amino acids. This chain's CDR3 is CASSEVGDTEAFF. The CDR3 DNA sequence: TGTGCCAGCAGTGAAGTCGGGGACACTGAAGCTTTCTTT.

To note about this clone: The same CDR3 arises from other DNA sequences in this sample as well. The rearrangement uses TRBV5-1 and TRBJ2-6, with TRBD2 as a possible D gene (5 bases). The CDR3 has 14 amino acids. The germline V gene encodes CDR1 SGHRS and CDR2 YFSETQ. V lost 5 bases to trimming and J lost 4 bases, with 10 bases between them. CDR3 nucleotide sequence: TGCGCCAGCAGTTCGGGGTCGGGGGCCAACGTCCTGACTTTC. Translated, it gives CASSSGSGANVLTF.

With respect to this clone: In the same sample, other DNA sequences code for this CDR3. This chain uses TRBV5-1 with TRBJ1-6, with TRBD1 as a possible D gene (6 bases). The V gene lost 0 bases and the J gene lost 9 bases, with 16 bases spanning the gap. The CDR3 runs 16 residues. Germline CDR1 is SGHRS and CDR2 is YFSETQ. This chain's CDR3 is CASSLALQGWGSPLHF. The CDR3 nucleotides are TGCGCCAGCAGCTTGGCCTTACAGGGTTGGGGTTCACCCCTCCACTTT.

The rearrangement links TRBV14 to TRBJ1-1, with D hard to call. The CDR3 length is 13 residues. V was clipped by 4 bases and J by 0 bases, with 6 bases between them. The germline CDR1 and CDR2 sequences are SGHDN and FVKESK. DNA of the CDR3: TGTGCCAGCAGCCGCGAACTGAACACTGAAGCTTTCTTT. This translates into CASSRELNTEAFF. Full variable domain (rest looked up from reference TRBV14 and TRBJ1-1): EAGVTQFPSHSVIEKGQTVTLRCDPISGHDNLYWYRRVMGKEIKFLLHFVKESKQDESGMPNNRFLAERTGGTYSTLKVQPAELEDSGVYFCASSRELNTEAFFGQGTRLTVV.

This rearrangement joins TRBV9 to TRBJ2-1, with D unclear. Germline V gene lookup returns CDR1 SGDLS and CDR2 YYNGEE. The CDR3 runs 12 residues. Trimming removed 4 bases from V and 5 bases from J, with 7 bases in between. CDR3 sequence: CASSQVDNEQFF. The CDR3 DNA is TGTGCCAGCAGCCAGGTAGACAATGAGCAGTTCTTC.

The chain combines TRBV29-1 with TRBJ2-7; possibly TRBD2 for D (5 bases). Germline values: CDR1 SQVTM, CDR2 ANQGSEA. This CDR3 comprises 14 residues. V was shortened by 2 bases and J by 2 bases, with 13 bases between the two germline ends. The CDR3 protein is CSVETERNAYEQYF. Written as DNA, the CDR3 is TGCAGCGTTGAAACGGAGCGGAACGCCTACGAGCAGTACTTC.

Note on this clone: The junction shows a germline mismatch at one end, possibly a read error. The chain joins TRBV7-7 to TRBJ2-2; D not resolved. The CDR3 totals 14 residues. Germline V lookup: CDR1 SSHAT, CDR2 FNYEAQ (reference sequence). The CDR3 DNA sequence: TGTGCTAGCAGCTTAGAGCTAGGTCCCGGGGAGCTGTTTTTT. Its translation is CASSLELGPGELFF.

V and J are TRBV6-1 and TRBJ2-7, with 10 bases that match TRBD1. Unmatched junction bases numbered 10, after V lost 7 bases and J lost 4 bases. The germline gives CDR1 MNHNS, CDR2 SASEGT. The CDR3 is 15 residues long. CDR3 DNA sequence: TGTGCCAGCAACCCGGGACAGGGGAAGGGATACGAGCAGTACTTC. Translation gives CASNPGQGKGYEQYF.

The chain links TRBV29-1 to TRBJ2-1; D is perhaps TRBD2 (6 bases). The CDR3 spans 13 residues. Germline lookup yields CDR1 SQVTM and CDR2 ANQGSEA. Trimming cost V 6 bases and J 6 bases, with 15 bases left between them. CDR3 loop: CSVSFGGINEQFF. CDR3 in DNA: TGCAGCGTCAGTTTTGGGGGGATCAATGAGCAGTTCTTC.

The chain combines TRBV19 with TRBJ1-5; TRBD1 is a possible D gene (6 bases). The CDR3 extends over 18 amino acids. CDR1 and CDR2 (germline): LNHDA, SQIVND (reference sequence). The V and J ends lost 4 bases and 2 bases respectively, with 21 bases between them. The CDR3 is CASSKGGGTREGNQPQHF. Written as DNA, the CDR3 is TGTGCCAGTAGTAAGGGGGGGGGAACGAGGGAGGGCAATCAGCCCCAGCATTTT.

This chain uses TRBV6-5 with TRBJ1-2; possibly TRBD1 for D (5 bases). The CDR3 consists of 11 residues. Germline CDR1 is MNHEY and CDR2 is SVGAGI. V dropped 11 bases and J dropped 8 bases, with 15 bases sitting between them. The chain's CDR3 is CAAYGGAGYTF. The CDR3 bases are TGTGCCGCTTACGGAGGGGCCGGCTACACCTTC.

This chain links TRBV29-1 with TRBJ1-2; D is undetermined. The CDR3 length is 14 residues. Trimming left V 4 bases short and J 0 bases short, with 12 bases between. CDR1 and CDR2 from the germline V gene are SQVTM and ANQGSEA. The CDR3 loop is CSVGAFQSNYGYTF. CDR3 coding DNA: TGCAGCGTTGGGGCGTTTCAGTCTAACTATGGCTACACCTTC.

The chain uses TRBV10-1 and TRBJ2-3; 7 bases agree with TRBD2. Germline CDR1 is WNHNN and CDR2 is SYGVQD (reference sequence). The CDR3 loop spans 14 amino acids. V lost 9 bases, J lost 2 bases, and 8 bases stayed unmatched. DNA of the CDR3: TGCGCCAGGAGGGAGCGGGGAAACACAGATACGCAGTATTTT. Translating it yields CARRERGNTDTQYF.

V usage is TRBV19 and J usage is TRBJ1-2; the match to TRBD1 covers 11 bases. J lost 4 bases, V lost 1 base, and 2 bases had no gene match. This CDR3 is built from 15 residues. CDR1 and CDR2 (germline): LNHDA, SQIVND (reference sequence). The CDR3 protein is CASSIAGTGGYGYTF. The CDR3, as DNA: TGTGCCAGTAGTATAGCCGGGACAGGGGGCTATGGCTACACCTTC.

The V and J genes are TRBV5-1 and TRBJ2-7; D unresolved. CDR1 and CDR2 from the germline V gene are SGHRS and YFSETQ. The CDR3 spans 14 residues. V was clipped by 0 bases and J by 1 base, with 8 bases between them. The CDR3 is CASSLDSPSYEQYF. Here the CDR3 DNA reads TGCGCCAGCAGCTTGGATAGCCCTTCCTACGAGCAGTACTTC. The whole variable domain, filled in from reference TRBV5-1 and TRBJ2-7, reads KAGVTQTPRYLIKTRGQQVTLSCSPISGHRSVSWYQQTPGQGLQFLFEYFSETQRNKGNFPGRFSGRQFSNSRSEMNVSTLELGDSALYLCASSLDSPSYEQYFGPGTRLTVT.

The chain employs TRBV4-3 and TRBJ2-7; tentative D call: TRBD1 (6 bases). V was trimmed by 0 bases and J by 5 bases, leaving 14 bases between them. CDR3 length: 15 residues. CDR1 LGHNA and CDR2 YSLEER come from the germline V gene. The CDR3 nucleotides read TGCGCCAGCAGCCAAGATAGCACAGGGCCGGACGAGCAGTACTTC. Translating it yields CASSQDSTGPDEQYF.

The V gene is TRBV6-1, the J gene TRBJ2-7; 12 bases are shared with TRBD1. Germline V gene data show CDR1 as MNHNS and CDR2 as SASEGT. This CDR3 comprises 15 residues. The ends lost 10 bases at V and 2 bases at J; junction bases unmatched: 9. CDR3 DNA sequence: TGTGCCACCAGACTGGGACAGGGGGCAACCTACGAGCAGTACTTC. Its translation: CATRLGQGATYEQYF.

This rearrangement joins TRBV2 to TRBJ1-5, with D unclear. Trimming took 4 bases from V and 0 from J, leaving 7 bases between them. The CDR3 is 14 amino acids. Germline CDR1 is SNHLY and CDR2 is FYNNEI. Here the CDR3 DNA reads TGTGCCAGCAGTGGACTGTTTAGCAATCAGCCCCAGCATTTT. Protein sequence: CASSGLFSNQPQHF.

V is TRBV30 and J is TRBJ1-1; 8 nucleotides align to TRBD1. Germline trimming cut 1 base from V and 10 bases from J; bases unmatched to any gene: 8. The germline CDR1 and CDR2 sequences are GTSNPN and SVGIG (reference sequence). The CDR3 has 13 residues. The CDR3 nucleotides read TGTGCCTGGAGTGGCCAGACAGGGGAAAGAGCTTTCTTT. Translating gives CAWSGQTGERAFF.

J is TRBJ1-1 and V is TRBV7-9; 9 positions agree with TRBD1. The V and J ends lost 5 bases and 1 base, in that order; junction bases with no gene match: 14. The length of the CDR3 is 18 residues. Germline-derived CDR1 and CDR2 are SEHNR and FQNEAQ (reference sequence). CDR3 loop: CASSPGRYRGPKNTEAFF. CDR3 in DNA: TGTGCCAGCAGCCCGGGAAGGTACAGGGGGCCTAAGAACACTGAAGCTTTCTTT.